This TCR beta chain was recovered during a study of blood T cell repertoires in COVID-19. TCRdb keeps only in-frame clones here, not all; method: immunoSEQ multiplex PCR. The profile shows 300,000 to 350,000 clones, 89% of them singletons. V lost 0 bases and J lost 0, with 12 bases in between. The CDR3 length is 17 residues. Germline CDR1 is LGHDT and CDR2 is YNNKEL (reference sequence). Sample: PBMCs or T cells enriched from blood (not recorded which). The sequence was collected from a woman aged 25 to 39 who had recovered from COVID-19. The chain links TRBV3-1 (or the pseudogene TRBV3-2) to TRBJ2-1; D ambiguous. DNA of the CDR3: TGTGCCAGCAGCCAAGATCATCTAAGGAGCTCCTACAATGAGCAGTTCTTC. This encodes CASSQDHLRSSYNEQFF.